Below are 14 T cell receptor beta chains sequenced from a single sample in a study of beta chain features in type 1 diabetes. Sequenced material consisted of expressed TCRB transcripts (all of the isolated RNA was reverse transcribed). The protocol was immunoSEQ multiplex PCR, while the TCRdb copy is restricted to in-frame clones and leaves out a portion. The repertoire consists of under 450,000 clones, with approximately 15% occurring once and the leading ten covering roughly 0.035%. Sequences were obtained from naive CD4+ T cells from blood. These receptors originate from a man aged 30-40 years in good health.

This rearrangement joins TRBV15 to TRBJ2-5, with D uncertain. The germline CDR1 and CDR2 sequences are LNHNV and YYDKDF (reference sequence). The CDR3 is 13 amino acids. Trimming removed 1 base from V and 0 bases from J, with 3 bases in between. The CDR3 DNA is TGTGCCACCAGCAGAGTCTACCAAGAGACCCAGTACTTC. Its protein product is CATSRVYQETQYF. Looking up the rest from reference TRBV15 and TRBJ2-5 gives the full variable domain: DAMVIQNPRYQVTQFGKPVTLSCSQTLNHNVMYWYQQKSSQAPKLLFHYYDKDFNNEADTPDNFQSRRPNTSFCFLDIRSPGLGDTAMYLCATSRVYQETQYFGPGTRLLVL.

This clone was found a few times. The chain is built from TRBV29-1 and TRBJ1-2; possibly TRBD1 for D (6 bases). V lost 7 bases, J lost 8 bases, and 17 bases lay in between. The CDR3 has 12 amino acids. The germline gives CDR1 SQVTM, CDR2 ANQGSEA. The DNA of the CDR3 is TGCAGCGCCTCGTGGGGGGCGCGGGGCTACACCTTC. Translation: CSASWGARGYTF.

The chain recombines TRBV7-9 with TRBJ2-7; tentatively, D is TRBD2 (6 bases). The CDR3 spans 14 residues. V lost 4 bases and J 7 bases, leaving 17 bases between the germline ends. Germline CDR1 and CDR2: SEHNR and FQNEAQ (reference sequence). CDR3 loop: CASSSGGVRGEQYF. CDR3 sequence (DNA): TGTGCCAGCAGCTCTGGCGGGGTTCGGGGAGAGCAGTACTTC.

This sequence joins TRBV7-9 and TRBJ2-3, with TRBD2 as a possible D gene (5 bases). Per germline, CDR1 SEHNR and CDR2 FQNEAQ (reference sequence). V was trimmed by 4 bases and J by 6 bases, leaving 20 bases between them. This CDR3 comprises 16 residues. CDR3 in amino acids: CASSYLLRTRGDTQYF. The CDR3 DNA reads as TGTGCCAGCAGCTACCTTCTGCGAACCCGAGGGGATACGCAGTATTTT. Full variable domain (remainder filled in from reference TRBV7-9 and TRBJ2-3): DTGVSQNPRHKITKRGQNVTFRCDPISEHNRLYWYRQTLGQGPEFLTYFQNEAQLEKSRLLSDRFSAERPKGSFSTLEIQRTEQGDSAMYLCASSYLLRTRGDTQYFGPGTRLTVL.

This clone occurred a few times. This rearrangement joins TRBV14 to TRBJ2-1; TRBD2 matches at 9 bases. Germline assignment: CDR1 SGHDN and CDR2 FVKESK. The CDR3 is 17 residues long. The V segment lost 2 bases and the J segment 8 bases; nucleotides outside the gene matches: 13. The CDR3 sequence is CASSQHRRVAGVYEQFF. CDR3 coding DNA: TGTGCCAGCAGCCAACACCGACGAGTAGCGGGAGTTTATGAGCAGTTCTTC.

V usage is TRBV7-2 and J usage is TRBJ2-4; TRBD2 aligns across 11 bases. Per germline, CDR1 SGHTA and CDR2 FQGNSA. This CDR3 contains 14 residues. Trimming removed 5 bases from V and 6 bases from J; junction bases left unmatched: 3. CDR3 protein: CASSPTSGGNIQYF. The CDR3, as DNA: TGTGCCAGCAGCCCCACTAGCGGGGGAAACATTCAGTACTTC.

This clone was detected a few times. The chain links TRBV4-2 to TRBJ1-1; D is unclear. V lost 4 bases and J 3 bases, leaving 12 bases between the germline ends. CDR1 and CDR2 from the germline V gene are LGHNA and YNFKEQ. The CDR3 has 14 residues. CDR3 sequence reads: CASSPAGSDTEAFF. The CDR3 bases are TGTGCCAGCAGCCCGGCTGGAAGTGACACTGAAGCTTTCTTT.

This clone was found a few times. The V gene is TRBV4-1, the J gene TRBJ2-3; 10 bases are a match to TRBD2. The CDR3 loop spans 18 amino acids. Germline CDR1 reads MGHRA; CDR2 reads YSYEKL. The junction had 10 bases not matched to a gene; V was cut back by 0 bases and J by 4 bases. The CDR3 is CASSQERSGGAAPDTQYF. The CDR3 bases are TGCGCCAGCAGCCAAGAGCGGAGCGGGGGGGCCGCGCCAGATACGCAGTATTTT.

The CDR3 reads CASSQLTSGEYEQYF. CDR3 DNA sequence: TGCGCCAGCAGCCAGCTTACGAGCGGGGAATACGAGCAGTACTTC. The chain joins TRBV4-3 to TRBJ2-7; 7 bases are shared with TRBD2. This CDR3 has 15 residues. V was clipped by 3 bases and J by 4 bases; unmatched bases: 9. From germline, CDR1 is LGHNA and CDR2 YSLEER.

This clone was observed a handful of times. The CDR3 protein is CASRWTGGQFF. The CDR3 DNA follows: TGTGCCAGCAGGTGGACTGGGGGGCAGTTCTTC. The chain uses TRBV11-2 and TRBJ2-1, with D perhaps TRBD1 or TRBD2 (5 bases each). The CDR3 is 11 residues long. Trimming pared 6 bases from V and 12 bases from J, leaving 12 bases between. The germline gives CDR1 SGHAT, CDR2 FQNNGV. Full variable domain (remainder filled in from reference TRBV11-2 and TRBJ2-1): EAGVAQSPRYKIIEKRQSVAFWCNPISGHATLYWYQQILGQGPKLLIQFQNNGVVDDSQLPKDRFSAERLKGVDSTLKIQPAKLEDSAVYLCASRWTGGQFFGPGTRLTVL.

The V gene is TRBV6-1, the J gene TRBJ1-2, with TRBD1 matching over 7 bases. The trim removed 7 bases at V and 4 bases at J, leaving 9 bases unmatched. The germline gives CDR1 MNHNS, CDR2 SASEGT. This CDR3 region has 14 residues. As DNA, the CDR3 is TGTGCCAGCAACCAAATGGACAGGTTCTATGGCTACACCTTC. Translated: CASNQMDRFYGYTF.

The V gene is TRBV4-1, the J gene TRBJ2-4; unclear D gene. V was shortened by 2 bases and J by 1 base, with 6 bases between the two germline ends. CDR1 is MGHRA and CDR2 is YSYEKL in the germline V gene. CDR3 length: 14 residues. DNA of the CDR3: TGCGCCAGCAGCCAATGGGTGGCCAAAAACATTCAGTACTTC. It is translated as CASSQWVAKNIQYF.

The CDR3 sequence is CASRGREGQPQHF. The CDR3 DNA follows: TGTGCCAGCAGGGGCAGGGAGGGACAGCCCCAGCATTTT. The J gene is TRBJ1-5, the V gene TRBV7-9; possibly TRBD1 for D (5 bases). The CDR3 is made up of 13 amino acids. Deletions cut 6 bases from V and 7 bases from J, with 13 bases between. Per germline, CDR1 SEHNR and CDR2 FQNEAQ (reference sequence).

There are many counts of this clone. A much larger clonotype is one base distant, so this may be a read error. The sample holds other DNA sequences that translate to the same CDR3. The CDR3 here is CASSLTDTQYF. Here the CDR3 DNA reads TGTGCCAGCAGCTTGACAGATACGCAGTATTTT. The chain employs TRBV7-9 and TRBJ2-3; no clear D. CDR3 size: 11 residues. Trimming left V 3 bases short and J 3 bases short, with 1 base between. Germline-derived CDR1 and CDR2 are SEHNR and FQNEAQ (reference sequence).